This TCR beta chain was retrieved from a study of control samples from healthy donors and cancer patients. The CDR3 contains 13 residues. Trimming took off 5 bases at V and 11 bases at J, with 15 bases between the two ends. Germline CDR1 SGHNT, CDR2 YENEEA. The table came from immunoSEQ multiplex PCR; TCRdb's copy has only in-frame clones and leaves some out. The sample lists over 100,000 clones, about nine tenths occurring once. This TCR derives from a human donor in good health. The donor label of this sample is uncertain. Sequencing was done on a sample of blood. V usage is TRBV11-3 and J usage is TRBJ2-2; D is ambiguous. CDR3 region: CASSPNTGGELFF. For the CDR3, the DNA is TGTGCCAGCAGCCCTAATACGGGTGGTGAGCTGTTTTTT.